The source of this T cell receptor beta chain is a study of T cells in tuberculosis. The V gene end was trimmed by 2 bases and the J gene end by 13 bases; junction bases not matched to a gene: 10. The CDR3 has 14 amino acids. CDR1 is SGHRS, CDR2 YFSETQ, per germline. TCRdb's copy holds only in-frame clones and misses some; the assay was immunoSEQ multiplex PCR. The repertoire holds 20,000 to 25,000 clones, over 85% seen once, with roughly 15% in the top ten. The sequenced sample was PBMCs. The rearrangement uses TRBV5-1 and TRBJ2-1; 9 nucleotides agree with TRBD1. The sequence derives from a donor aged 10-29 years with latent tuberculosis or without tuberculosis infection. Some clones in this sample may be carry-over from other donors' samples. The CDR3 is CASSFSGQGTIQFF. DNA for the CDR3: TGCGCCAGCAGCTTTTCGGGACAGGGAACGATACAGTTCTTC.